Sequencing of this T cell receptor (beta chain) was carried out in a study of blood T cell repertoires in COVID-19. Study-level background: Samples representing acute and convalescent COVID-19 were sourced from the United States, Italy and Spain. Sources were T cells, B-cell-depleted T cells, or PBMCs; the material itself was cDNA or gDNA.

Losses at the gene ends were 5 bases for V and 4 bases for J; bases not matched to a gene: 7. CDR3 length: 16 residues. The germline gives CDR1 SEHNR, CDR2 FQNEAQ (reference sequence). Per the original data handling: Reference gene primer amplification in the assay estimated nucleated cell counts. Some clones are missing from TCRdb's copy, which holds only in-frame ones; the method was immunoSEQ multiplex PCR. Clone size and the V and J calls come from that table; the DNA yielded D and trimming. The profile shows roughly 140,000 clones, about 82% of them singletons. This receptor was taken from a man aged 45-65 years with acute or convalescent COVID-19. The sequenced sample was peripheral blood. The gene calls are TRBV7-9 and TRBJ2-2; 10 bases agree with TRBD1. CDR3 in amino acids: CASSPRQGAVTGELFF. CDR3 DNA sequence: TGTGCCAGCAGCCCCCGACAGGGGGCGGTCACCGGGGAGCTGTTTTTT.